A single sample is the source of the 9 T cell receptor beta chains below, sequenced in a study of T cells expressing NK-cell markers. TCRdb re-called the 5' RACE reads; one entry per CDR3 protein, DNA not given. Reported are 200,000 to 300,000 distinct CDR3 sequences; the ten largest clones contain approximately 0.39%. Sequenced input: blood T cells: a sorted CD56 or NKG2C T cell subset, CD4+ or CD8+ T cells, or bulk PBMC T cells (not recorded which). All receptors derive from a man younger than 35 in good health.

V and J are TRBV4-2 and TRBJ2-1; the D gene TCRdb calls, TRBD2, cannot be checked with no DNA. The CDR3 totals 15 residues. From germline, CDR1 is LGHNA and CDR2 YNFKEQ. The CDR3 sequence is CASSQVASGGREQFF.

The V gene is TRBV10-3, the J gene TRBJ2-5. The CDR3 covers 13 residues. Looked up from germline, CDR1 is ENHRY and CDR2 is SYGVKD. The CDR3 is CAISGRLGETQYF.

The CDR3 loop reads CASSRYGGRREKLFF. This rearrangement joins TRBV3-1 to TRBJ1-4; with no DNA, the TCRdb D assignment of TRBD1 cannot be verified. In germline, CDR1 is LGHDT, CDR2 YNNKEL (reference sequence). This CDR3 region has 15 residues.

This chain connects TRBV5-1 to TRBJ2-3; absent DNA, TCRdb's TRBD1 call cannot be checked. There are 22 residues in the CDR3. From germline, CDR1 is SGHRS and CDR2 YFSETQ. The CDR3 protein is CASSFKQTLRGFEKFGTDTQYF.

The chain carries TRBV7-2 and TRBJ2-5; the TCRdb D gene call, TRBD1, has no DNA to confirm it. CDR1 is SGHTA and CDR2 is FQGNSA in the germline V gene. The CDR3 has 13 amino acids. The CDR3 sequence: CASSLGGSQTQYF. Full variable domain (missing parts from reference TRBV7-2 and TRBJ2-5): GAGVSQSPSNKVTEKGKDVELRCDPISGHTALYWYRQSLGQGLEFLIYFQGNSAPDKSGLPSDRFSAERTGGSVSTLTIQRTQQEDSAVYLCASSLGGSQTQYFGPGTRLLVL.

The rearrangement uses TRBV29-1 and TRBJ2-3. Germline V CDR1 and CDR2: SQVTM, ANQGSEA. The CDR3 contains 13 residues. The CDR3 protein is CSVGVSSTDTQYF.

The J gene is TRBJ2-5, the V gene TRBV5-6. From germline, CDR1 is SGHDT and CDR2 YYEEEE. The CDR3 extends over 16 amino acids. CDR3 region: CASSLVVAAYQETQYF. Together with reference TRBV5-6 and TRBJ2-5, the CDR3 gives the full variable domain: DAGVTQSPTHLIKTRGQQVTLRCSPKSGHDTVSWYQQALGQGPQFIFQYYEEEERQRGNFPDRFSGHQFPNYSSELNVNALLLGDSALYLCASSLVVAAYQETQYFGPGTRLLVL.

The chain uses TRBV5-1 and TRBJ2-7; TCRdb's D gene call, TRBD2, goes unchecked for lack of DNA. The CDR3 is 14 amino acids. Germline CDR1 reads SGHRS; CDR2 reads YFSETQ. The CDR3 sequence is CASGRLAGNYEQYF.

The V gene is TRBV20-1, the J gene TRBJ2-7. CDR3 size: 11 residues. Germline-derived CDR1 and CDR2 are DFQATT and SNEGSKA (reference sequence). The CDR3 region is CSARDQAHQYF.